This entry lists 2 T cell receptor beta chains sequenced from one sample in a study of T cell responses to AZD1222 COVID-19 vaccine. The table came from immunoSEQ multiplex PCR; TCRdb's copy has only in-frame clones and leaves some out. The repertoire has roughly 100,000 clones, nearly 90% of them found once; the top ten carry approximately 45%. The source was peripheral blood, collected 28 days after the second AZD1222 dose. The receptor set was obtained from an adult who received the AZD1222 COVID-19 vaccine.

The chain uses TRBV1 and TRBJ2-7; TRBD1 reflects the table's D call only, with no check against the DNA. TRBV1 is a recognized pseudogene. This CDR3 has 14 residues. CDR3 loop: CTSSQGDTSYEQYF. In DNA, the CDR3 is TGCACCAGCAGCCAAGGGGACACCTCCTACGAGCAGTACTTC.

V is TRBV19 and J is TRBJ2-2; TRBD2 matches at 16 bases. CDR1 is LNHDA, CDR2 SQIVND, per germline (reference sequence). Germline trimming cut 4 bases from V and 12 bases from J; bases unmatched to any gene: 2. This CDR3 region has 14 residues. The CDR3 DNA sequence: TGTGCCAGTAGTAAGGGACTAGCGGGAGGGCAGCTGTTTTTT. Translating it yields CASSKGLAGGQLFF.